This TCR beta chain was recorded in a study of T cell repertoires in cytomegalovirus infection. A single record per CDR3 protein comes from TCRdb applying MiXCR to the reads. The table shows fewer than 650,000 distinct CDR3 sequences, with 40% occurring only once. From germline, CDR1 is SGHTA and CDR2 FQGNSA. The V end was cut by 1 base, the J end by 6 bases, with 10 bases between. This CDR3 has 14 residues. Of note for this clonotype: What it binds is not known.

The receptor was derived from a human donor in good health (CMV status not recorded). Some clones in this sample may be carry-over from other donors' samples. The rearrangement uses TRBV7-2 and TRBJ2-1; D assignment may be TRBD1 or TRBD2 (5 bases each). Material: cultured PBMCs, obtained from culture after CMV antigen stimulation. The CDR3 DNA is TGTGCCAGCAGCTTAGTGATTGGGGGCAATGAGCAGTTCTTC. Residues: CASSLVIGGNEQFF.